The rows below give T cell receptor beta chains drawn from one sample of a study of blood T cell repertoires in COVID-19. Assay used: immunoSEQ multiplex PCR; TCRdb lists only in-frame clones, some missing. This table holds 60,000 to 75,000 clones, about four fifths found once. Sequenced: peripheral blood. These TCRs come from a woman over 75 with acute or convalescent COVID-19. CDR3s leave out the opening cysteine and the closing phenylalanine or tryptophan.

J gene: TRBJ2-5; V gene: TRBV11-3; CDR3 protein: ASSPQLAGGLETQY
J gene: TRBJ1-2; V gene: TRBV3-1/TRBV3-2; CDR3 protein: ASSQVLTGAGGYT
J gene: TRBJ2-2; V gene: TRBV19; CDR3 protein: ASSIETPNTGELF
J gene: TRBJ1-1; V gene: TRBV5-1; CDR3 protein: ASSLSGSNTEAF
J gene: TRBJ1-6; V gene: TRBV18; CDR3 protein: ASSSGGSDPYNSPLH
J gene: TRBJ2-5; V gene: TRBV4-1; CDR3 protein: ASSQEGGAAWRKTQY
J gene: TRBJ2-5; V gene: TRBV6-4; CDR3 protein: ASSDQAETQY
J gene: TRBJ2-5; V gene: TRBV5-4; CDR3 protein: ASSPGLAGQETQY
J gene: TRBJ1-1; V gene: TRBV11-2; CDR3 protein: ASSPPYTEAF
J gene: TRBJ2-3; V gene: TRBV30; CDR3 protein: AWSVRQGEIDTQY
J gene: TRBJ1-1; V gene: TRBV7-2; CDR3 protein: ASSLTGVWEAF